The present TCR beta chain was sequenced within a study of graft-versus-host responses after intestinal transplantation (dated by TCRdb to about 2021). Study-wide context: Multivisceral, liver-intestinal, or isolated intestinal transplants were received by the recipients. Every recipient was given anti-thymocyte globulin induction, then maintenance tacrolimus and steroids for two to three years. After intestinal transplantation, graft-versus-host and host-versus-graft alloreactive T cell clones were followed in the graft, circulation and bone marrow using bulk TCR-beta CDR3 sequencing. Alloreactive clones were identified by sequencing pre-transplant mixed lymphocyte reaction products and comparing these products with unstimulated pre-transplant donor and recipient T cells. A cohort of 20 to 25 intestinal transplant recipients, including one retransplant, was enrolled, and a few patients lacking pretransplant specimens were excluded. A peak of at least 4% donor T cells among recipient peripheral blood mononuclear cells was the definition used for donor T cell macrochimerism. Samples from a few later patients were sequenced in-house on an Illumina MiSeq with MiXCR processing rather than by the commercial service. The paper as a whole reports these results and caveats: High GvH to HvG T cell clonal ratios were observed in the allografts of patients with donor T cell macrochimerism. Early after transplant, peak levels of circulating GvH clones were found to be associated with declines in HvG clones. GvH clones were detected in recipient bone marrow, and some of these GvH clones were observed earlier in ileal mucosa or blood, consistent with an intestinal mucosal origin. The conclusions were limited by the relatively low number and heterogeneity of the intestinal transplant patients.

A single count supports this clone. Its target antigen remains unknown. The input lacks base qualities; no much larger clone sits a single base away. The CDR3 runs 17 residues from the cysteine to the phenylalanine. The sequence is cut down to CDR3 DNA, 51 bases in frame from base 1. Trimming takes 4 bases from V and 5 bases from J, and the germline ends sit 26 bases apart. Per the germline V gene, SQVTM is the CDR1 and ANQGSEA is the CDR2. What the time point label conveys for this sample: cells obtained before transplantation from donor or recipient. CD3+CD4+ and CD3+CD8+ populations were FACS-sorted from unstimulated pre-transplant donor and recipient cells taken from spleen or lymph nodes. Receptors were amplified or captured by the immunoSEQ multiplex PCR assay. In most patients, genomic DNA was isolated using the Qiagen DNeasy Blood and Tissue Kit and sent frozen to Adaptive Biotechnologies for TCR sequencing. High-throughput TCR-beta CDR3 sequencing of genomic DNA from most patients was performed by Adaptive Biotechnologies. The original methods were these. Adaptive's ImmunoSEQ software was the source of the TCR sequencing data for 15 to 20 patients, while a few other patients were processed with MiXCR and VDJtools. To correct CD4 versus CD8 sorting errors, any sequence found in both subsets at a frequency ratio below 5:1 was removed. CDR3 nucleotide sequences shared between donor and recipient were removed because the origin of such sequences could not be assigned. To be classed as alloreactive, a clone needed at least 2-fold expansion over unstimulated cells and a minimum CFSE-low frequency of 0.002% (template counts) or 0.001% (read counts). Mappable clones were those detected in sequenced pre-transplant spleen, lymph node, or MLR CFSE-low populations of the donor or recipient. Cumulative frequency of alloreactive clones was calculated as a percentage of all sequences weighted by copy number. TCRdb stores this immuneACCESS table with in-frame sequences only. Part of the clones is absent; in the studies checked, under half of the shortfall reflects unresolved V genes, and no reason is known for the rest. D and trimming were read from the DNA, whereas the V and J calls and clone size are those reported in that table. This sample lists 95,000 to 110,000 clones; roughly 93% were detected once. Of the sample, approximately 1% falls within the top ten clones.

The chain is made from TRBV29-1 and TRBJ1-2, with a weak D call of TRBD1 (5 bases match). This sequence was found in a human donor who received an intestinal transplant. Sequenced here: unstimulated CD8+ T cells sorted from spleen or lymph node cells, sampled before intestinal transplant. The nucleotide sequence is given as TGCAGCGTTGGTTGGCAGGGTCGGGGTGTGGAGGAATATGGCTACACCTTC. It translates to CSVGWQGRGVEEYGYTF.